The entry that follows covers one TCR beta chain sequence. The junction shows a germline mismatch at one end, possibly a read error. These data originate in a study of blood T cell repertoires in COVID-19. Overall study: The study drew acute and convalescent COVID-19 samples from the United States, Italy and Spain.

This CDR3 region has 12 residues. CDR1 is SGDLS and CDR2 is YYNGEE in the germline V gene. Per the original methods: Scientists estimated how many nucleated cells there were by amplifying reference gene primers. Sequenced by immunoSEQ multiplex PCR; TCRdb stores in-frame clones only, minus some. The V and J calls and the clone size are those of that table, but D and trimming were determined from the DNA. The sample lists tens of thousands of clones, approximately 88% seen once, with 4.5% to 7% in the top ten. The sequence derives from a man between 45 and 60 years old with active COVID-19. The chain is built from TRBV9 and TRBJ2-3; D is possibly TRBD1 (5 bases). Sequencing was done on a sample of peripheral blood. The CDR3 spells CAGSAWGRAQYF. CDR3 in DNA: TGTGCCGGCAGCGCCTGGGGCAGGGCGCAGTATTTT.